This TCR beta chain was documented in a study of T cells after yellow fever vaccination. In the study overall: Fractions low in cell number were prepared with SMART-Seq v4 Ultra Low Input.

CDR1 LGHNA and CDR2 YSLEER come from the germline V gene. The CDR3 runs 14 residues. V was pared by 1 base and J by 8 bases, with 14 bases between. In making TCR cDNA, 5'RACE template switching added a universal primer site and UMIs to it. MiXCR, run by TCRdb on the 5' RACE reads, gives a single entry per CDR3 protein. This sample has tens of thousands of distinct CDR3 sequences, with about an eighth found just once. This chain connects TRBV4-3 to TRBJ1-1, with D tentatively TRBD1 (5 bases). The sequencing here drew on CD8+ T cells not binding an NS4B(214-222) dextramer, sorted from PBMCs, taken roughly 20 days after the first yellow fever vaccination. This clonotype was sampled from a man between 18 and 35 years old who received the YFV17D yellow fever vaccine. For the CDR3, the DNA is TGCGCCAGCAGCCAAGGGGCCGGGACTTTGGAAGCTTTCTTT. This translates into CASSQGAGTLEAFF.